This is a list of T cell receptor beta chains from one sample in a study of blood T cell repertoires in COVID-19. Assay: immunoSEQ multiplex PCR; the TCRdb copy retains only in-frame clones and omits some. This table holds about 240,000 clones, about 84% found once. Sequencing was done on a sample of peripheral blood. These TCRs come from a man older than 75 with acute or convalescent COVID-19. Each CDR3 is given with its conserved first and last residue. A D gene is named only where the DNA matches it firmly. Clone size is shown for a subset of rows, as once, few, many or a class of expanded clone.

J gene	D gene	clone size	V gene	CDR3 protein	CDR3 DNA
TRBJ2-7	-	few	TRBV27	CASSPSQGPYEQYF	TGTGCCAGCAGTCCCTCACAGGGCCCCTACGAGCAGTACTTC
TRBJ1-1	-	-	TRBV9	CASSVATGPNTEAFF	TGTGCCAGCAGCGTGGCGACAGGCCCGAACACTGAAGCTTTCTTT
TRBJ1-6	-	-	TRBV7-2	CASSLDPGLNNSPLHF	TGTGCCAGCAGCTTAGACCCGGGACTGAATAATTCACCCCTCCACTTT
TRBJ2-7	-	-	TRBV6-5	CASTERYEQYF	TGTGCCAGCACCGAACGGTACGAGCAGTACTTC
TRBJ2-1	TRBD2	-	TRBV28	CASGGLAGVGEQFF	TGTGCCAGCGGGGGACTAGCGGGAGTGGGGGAGCAGTTCTTC
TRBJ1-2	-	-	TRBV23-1	CASSLPRAAFYGYTF	TGCGCCAGCAGTCTCCCCAGGGCAGCGTTCTATGGCTACACCTTC
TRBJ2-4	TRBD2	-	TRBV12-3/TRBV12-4	CASSPAGGGIQYF	TGTGCCAGCAGCCCAGCTGGGGGGGGCATTCAGTACTTC
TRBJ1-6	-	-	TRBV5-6	CASSLVQDGDSPLHF	TGTGCCAGCAGCTTGGTACAGGATGGGGATTCACCCCTCCACTTT
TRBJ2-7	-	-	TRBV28	CASSRSGSYEQYF	TGTGCCAGCAGTCGATCGGGCTCCTACGAGCAGTACTTC
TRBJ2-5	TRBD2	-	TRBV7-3	CASSPGTSGIETQYF	TGTGCCAGCAGCCCCGGGACTAGCGGGATTGAGACCCAGTACTTC
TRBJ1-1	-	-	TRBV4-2	CASSQEVRGTEAFF	TGTGCCAGCAGCCAAGAGGTTCGGGGCACTGAAGCTTTCTTT
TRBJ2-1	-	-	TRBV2	CASSLRTIYNEQFF	TGTGCCAGCAGCCTAAGGACTATCTACAATGAGCAGTTCTTC
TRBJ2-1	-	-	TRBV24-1	CATSSEGMNEQFF	TGTGCCACCAGTTCGGAGGGGATGAATGAGCAGTTCTTC
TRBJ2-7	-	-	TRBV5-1	CASSPRGKESYEQYF	TGCGCCAGCAGCCCTCGGGGGAAGGAGTCCTACGAGCAGTACTTC
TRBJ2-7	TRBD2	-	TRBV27	CASSLGTNTYEQYF	TGTGCCAGCAGTTTAGGGACTAACACCTACGAGCAGTACTTC
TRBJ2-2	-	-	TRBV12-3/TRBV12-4	CASTGVLDGELFF	TGTGCCAGCACGGGAGTATTAGACGGGGAGCTGTTTTTT
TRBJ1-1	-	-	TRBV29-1	CSVGWTAMNTEAFF	TGCAGCGTTGGGTGGACAGCCATGAACACTGAAGCTTTCTTT
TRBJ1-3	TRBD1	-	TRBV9	CASSVGTGDVFTIYF	TGTGCCAGCAGCGTAGGGACAGGAGACGTTTTCACCATATATTTT
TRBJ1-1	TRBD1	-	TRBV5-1	CATTVDRGPRAFF	TGCGCCACCACCGTCGACAGGGGCCCGAGGGCTTTCTTT